Shown below are 32 T cell receptor beta chains from a single sample sequenced in a study of vaccination and CD4 T cells after COVID-19. Cultured CD4+ T cell DNA was sequenced using the Oncomine TCR Beta short-read assay. TCRdb analysed the PCR reads with MiXCR anew, one entry per CDR3 protein. Altogether about 14,000 distinct CDR3 sequences are present, about 61% being singletons, with the ten largest covering about 7%. Treatment in this sample: approximately nine-day PBMC culture with coronavirus spike peptide pools or control peptides (ViraFEST assay). The antigens of these receptors remain unknown. What was sequenced was CD4+ T cells from blood, cultured in vitro. The receptors originated from a human donor who had recovered from COVID-19.

The CDR3, as DNA: TGTGCCAGCAGTTCACAGGACTATGGCTACACCTTC. It is translated as CASSSQDYGYTF. This chain connects TRBV28 to TRBJ1-2; perhaps TRBD1 as D (5 bases). Germline-derived CDR1 and CDR2 are MDHEN and SYDVKM. The V end lost 4 bases, the J end lost 3 bases, and 6 bases lay between the germline ends. There are 12 residues in the CDR3.

The CDR3 sequence is CATSDRASYQPQHF. The CDR3 DNA is TGTGCCACCAGTGACAGGGCATCCTATCAGCCCCAGCATTTT. The chain carries TRBV24-1 and TRBJ1-5; weak D call: TRBD1 (5 bases). The CDR3 contains 14 residues. Trimming cost V 4 bases and J 5 bases, with 11 bases left between them. The V gene's germline CDR1 is KGHDR and CDR2 SFDVKD.

CDR3 DNA: TGTGCCAGCAGTGAAGGGGGTTCTAGAACGAACACCGGGGAGCTGTTTTTT. Translating it yields CASSEGGSRTNTGELFF. The V and J genes are TRBV2 and TRBJ2-2; D is ambiguous. Deletions cut 1 base from V and 0 bases from J, with 12 bases between. Germline V gene lookup returns CDR1 SNHLY and CDR2 FYNNEI. The CDR3 is made up of 17 amino acids.

The rearrangement links TRBV7-8 to TRBJ2-5, with D unclear. V shed 8 bases and J shed 1 base, with 8 bases lying between them. Looked up from germline, CDR1 is SGHVS and CDR2 is FQNEAQ. The CDR3 totals 12 residues. CDR3: CASSTVQETQYF. The CDR3 DNA follows: TGTGCCAGCTCGACGGTCCAAGAGACCCAGTACTTC.

The chain carries TRBV5-1 and TRBJ2-7; no definite D call. The CDR3 extends over 11 amino acids. The germline gives CDR1 SGHRS, CDR2 YFSETQ. Trimming took 6 bases from V and 3 from J, leaving 7 bases between them. The CDR3 coding sequence is TGCGCCAGCACCCGAGGCTACGAGCAGTACTTC. Its protein product is CASTRGYEQYF.

The V gene is TRBV6-2 or TRBV6-3, the J gene TRBJ2-3; TRBD2 matches 9 bases. The CDR3 is made up of 17 amino acids. Per the germline V gene, CDR1 is MNHEY and CDR2 is SVGEGT. V gave up 2 bases and J gave up 4 bases; unmatched junction bases: 10. The CDR3 spells CASSYKVAGDGADTQYF. Here the CDR3 DNA reads TGTGCCAGCAGTTACAAGGTAGCGGGAGATGGGGCAGATACGCAGTATTTT.

This chain joins TRBV6-1 and TRBJ1-5; no clear D gene. Germline V gene lookup returns CDR1 MNHNS and CDR2 SASEGT. The length of the CDR3 is 13 residues. V was shortened by 3 bases and J by 5 bases, with 8 bases between the two germline ends. CDR3 bases: TGTGCCAGCAGTGATATAGGAGATCAGCCCCAGCATTTT. Amino acid sequence: CASSDIGDQPQHF.

This clonotype is labeled hyperexpanded. This chain joins TRBV6-5 and TRBJ1-5; D is unclear. CDR1 and CDR2 (germline): MNHEY, SVGAGI. This CDR3 is 17 amino acids long. The V and J ends lost 1 base and 4 bases respectively, with 17 bases between them. CDR3 residues: CASSYLDPRPENQPQHF. CDR3 DNA sequence: TGTGCCAGCAGTTACTTGGACCCACGCCCTGAAAATCAGCCCCAGCATTTT.

The rearrangement uses TRBV20-1 and TRBJ1-5; 8 bases are shared with TRBD1. CDR3 size: 15 residues. CDR1 is DFQATT, CDR2 SNEGSKA, per germline (reference sequence). Trimming took 3 bases from V and 6 from J; bases not matched to a gene: 10. This CDR3 is CSASPRTGWAQPQHF. The DNA of the CDR3 is TGCAGTGCTAGCCCTAGGACAGGGTGGGCTCAGCCCCAGCATTTT.

This clonotype has just a few counts. CDR3 sequence reads: CSARDSWEDTQYF. For the CDR3, the DNA is TGCAGTGCTAGAGATTCCTGGGAGGATACGCAGTATTTT. This rearrangement joins TRBV20-1 to TRBJ2-3; possibly TRBD2 for D (5 bases). The CDR3 consists of 13 residues. Looked up from germline, CDR1 is DFQATT and CDR2 is SNEGSKA (reference sequence). V dropped 0 bases and J dropped 6 bases, with 10 bases sitting between them.

This clonotype was found once. This chain links TRBV12-3 or TRBV12-4 with TRBJ2-7; 9 bases are a match to TRBD2. This CDR3 has 13 residues. J was trimmed by 6 bases and V by 6 bases; bases with no gene match: 6. CDR3 nucleotides: TGTGCCAGCAGGCGAGCGGGAGGAGGCGAGCAGTACTTC. It is translated as CASRRAGGGEQYF.

This clonotype was seen a handful of times. This chain connects TRBV15 to TRBJ2-5; 9 bases are a match to TRBD2. The CDR3 spans 16 residues. CDR1 and CDR2 (germline): LNHNV, YYDKDF (reference sequence). V shed 0 bases and J 4 bases; nucleotides not matched to a gene: 6. The CDR3 here is CATSRDRLAGLETQYF. The CDR3 DNA reads as TGTGCCACCAGCAGAGATCGTCTAGCGGGACTAGAGACCCAGTACTTC.

This chain uses TRBV27 with TRBJ1-6, with D possibly TRBD1 on 6 matching bases. The germline V gene encodes CDR1 MNHEY and CDR2 SMNVEV (reference sequence). The V end lost 4 bases, the J end lost 2 bases, and 18 bases lay between the germline ends. The CDR3 runs to 18 residues. The CDR3 DNA sequence: TGTGCCAGCAGTTCTTATGGGGGGGGCGTTGCCTATAATTCACCCCTCCACTTT. Its protein is CASSSYGGGVAYNSPLHF.

J is TRBJ1-2 and V is TRBV5-4, with 7 bases that match TRBD1. Looked up from germline, CDR1 is SGHNT and CDR2 is YYREEE (reference sequence). The CDR3 is 13 residues long. Trimming at V came to 4 bases and at J to 2 bases, leaving 2 bases not matched to a gene. In DNA form, the CDR3 reads TGTGCCAGCAGCATGGACAGGAACTATGGCTACACCTTC. This sequence encodes CASSMDRNYGYTF.

This chain joins TRBV7-6 and TRBJ2-1; possibly TRBD1 or TRBD2 for D (5 bases each). V lost 5 bases and J 15 bases, leaving 11 bases between the germline ends. From germline, CDR1 is SGHVS and CDR2 FNYEAQ. There are 10 residues in the CDR3. CDR3 in DNA: TGTGCCAGCAGCAGAGGGGATGGGTTCTTC. This gives the protein CASSRGDGFF.

This clonotype is medium-sized in the sample. V usage is TRBV10-1 and J usage is TRBJ2-1; 10 bases match TRBD2. After removal of 0 bases from V and 2 bases from J, the junction contained 1 base not matched to a gene. Germline CDR1 WNHNN, CDR2 SYGVQD (reference sequence). The CDR3 is made up of 16 amino acids. For the CDR3, the DNA is TGCGCCAGCAGTGAGTCTAGCGGGGGGACCTACAATGAGCAGTTCTTC. This translates into CASSESSGGTYNEQFF.

This clonotype turned up a few times. V usage is TRBV20-1 and J usage is TRBJ1-6; TRBD1 is a possible D gene (5 bases). Trimming removed 3 bases from V and 4 bases from J, with 7 bases in between. The CDR3 spans 13 residues. In germline, CDR1 is DFQATT, CDR2 SNEGSKA (reference sequence). The CDR3 protein is CSARGLYNSPLHF. The CDR3 region has the DNA TGCAGTGCTAGGGGACTTTATAATTCACCCCTCCACTTT.

This chain joins TRBV10-3 and TRBJ1-1; possible D gene TRBD1, 5 bases. The V end was cut by 3 bases, the J end by 0 bases, with 11 bases between. The CDR3 has 15 residues. Germline V gene sequence: CDR1 ENHRY, CDR2 SYGVKD. The CDR3 DNA sequence: TGTGCCATCAGTGATCCGGGGCTAATGAACACTGAAGCTTTCTTT. Its protein is CAISDPGLMNTEAFF.

This chain links TRBV11-3 with TRBJ1-5; no reliable D call. Germline V gene data show CDR1 as SGHNT and CDR2 as YENEEA. This CDR3 comprises 17 residues. V gave up 1 base and J gave up 0 bases, with 13 bases separating them. For the CDR3, the DNA is TGTGCCAGCAGCTTAGGGCAGGTTTATTGTAGCAATCAGCCCCAGCATTTT. Encoded protein: CASSLGQVYCSNQPQHF.

For the CDR3, the DNA is TGTGCCAGCAGCAGAGACGGCACTGAAGCTTTCTTT. This encodes CASSRDGTEAFF. V and J are TRBV11-2 and TRBJ1-1; no clear D gene. The CDR3 covers 12 residues. The germline V and J ends were trimmed by 5 bases and 4 bases, with 8 bases remaining between them. Germline V gene lookup returns CDR1 SGHAT and CDR2 FQNNGV.

The sample holds one count of this clonotype. J is TRBJ1-4 and V is TRBV6-1; tentatively, D is TRBD1 (6 bases). Germline V gene data show CDR1 as MNHNS and CDR2 as SASEGT. The CDR3 has 13 residues. The germline V and J ends were trimmed by 6 bases and 7 bases, with 12 bases remaining between them. CDR3 amino acids: CASSPTGREKLFF. The CDR3 DNA reads TGTGCCAGCAGCCCCACAGGGCGTGAAAAACTGTTTTTT.

The CDR3 region is CANSIQGQSYEQYF. CDR3 bases: TGTGCCAACTCAATACAGGGGCAGTCCTACGAGCAGTACTTC. This chain connects TRBV7-6 to TRBJ2-7, with 7 bases fitting TRBD1. CDR1 and CDR2 from the germline V gene are SGHVS and FNYEAQ. The CDR3 is made up of 14 amino acids. V shed 10 bases, J shed 1 base, and the junction held 10 bases outside the gene matches.

This clonotype was found a few times. The chain links TRBV7-6 to TRBJ2-1; D remains unclear. CDR1 SGHVS and CDR2 FNYEAQ come from the germline V gene. This CDR3 is built from 14 residues. Between the trimmed V and J ends, which lost 5 bases and 5 bases, there was a span of 13 bases. The CDR3 nucleotides read TGTGCCAGCAGCGTTCGGAGTTCCGACAATGAGCAGTTCTTC. Protein sequence: CASSVRSSDNEQFF.

The gene calls are TRBV28 and TRBJ2-5; 12 bases align to TRBD1. The CDR3 spans 18 residues. The trim removed 5 bases at V and 9 bases at J, leaving 19 bases unmatched. Germline CDR1 reads MDHEN; CDR2 reads SYDVKM. CDR3 region: CASSPGTGGSARQGAQYF. The CDR3 DNA reads as TGTGCCAGCAGTCCTGGGACAGGGGGCTCCGCCCGTCAAGGGGCCCAGTACTTC.

The chain has TRBV11-3 and TRBJ1-1; D gene ambiguous. The V and J ends lost 5 bases and 1 base respectively, with 17 bases between them. Germline lookup yields CDR1 SGHNT and CDR2 YENEEA. The length of the CDR3 is 16 residues. CDR3 bases: TGTGCCAGCAGCCCGAACGATGGCCAGCGGAACACTGAAGCTTTCTTT. Amino acids: CASSPNDGQRNTEAFF.

This chain connects TRBV11-2 to TRBJ2-6; D unclear. This CDR3 is 17 amino acids long. Looked up from germline, CDR1 is SGHAT and CDR2 is FQNNGV. Deletions cut 3 bases from V and 5 bases from J, with 17 bases between. CDR3 bases: TGTGCCAGCAGCTTGGGCAGAGCTTTGAGCCGGGCCAACGTCCTGACTTTC. Its translation is CASSLGRALSRANVLTF.

The genes are TRBV7-6 and TRBJ2-3; 12 positions agree with TRBD2. The V and J ends lost 5 bases and 3 bases, in that order; junction bases with no gene match: 3. The CDR3 spans 15 residues. Per the germline V gene, CDR1 is SGHVS and CDR2 is FNYEAQ. In DNA form, the CDR3 reads TGTGCCAGCAGCGCCGGACTAGCGGGAACAGATACGCAGTATTTT. It yields the protein CASSAGLAGTDTQYF.

V usage is TRBV20-1 and J usage is TRBJ1-2; no firm D call. V was pared by 6 bases and J by 0 bases, with 11 bases between. This CDR3 is built from 13 residues. Per the germline V gene, CDR1 is DFQATT and CDR2 is SNEGSKA (reference sequence). The CDR3 loop is CSAPRVSNYGYTF. DNA for the CDR3: TGCAGTGCCCCGAGGGTCTCTAACTATGGCTACACCTTC.

Only one count was recorded for this clonotype. The J gene is TRBJ2-5, the V gene TRBV15; D unresolved. The CDR3 loop spans 15 amino acids. V lost 0 bases to trimming and J lost 2 bases, with 10 bases between them. The germline CDR1 and CDR2 sequences are LNHNV and YYDKDF (reference sequence). CDR3 in DNA: TGTGCCACCAGCAGAGATAAGTCAGCGCAAGAGACCCAGTACTTC. Amino acids: CATSRDKSAQETQYF.

The sample holds a few counts of this clonotype. V and J are TRBV6-5 and TRBJ1-2; D is uncertain. The ends were cut back, 0 bases at V and 2 bases at J, with 4 bases in the middle. Germline CDR1 is MNHEY and CDR2 is SVGAGI. This CDR3 spans 13 amino acids. The CDR3 here is CASSYSGNYGYTF. In DNA form, the CDR3 reads TGTGCCAGCAGTTACTCAGGAAACTATGGCTACACCTTC.

This chain joins TRBV11-2 and TRBJ1-2; D perhaps matches TRBD1 (5 bases). This CDR3 has 13 amino acids. With 5 bases removed from V and 8 bases from J, the gap between germline ends came to 15 bases. Per germline, CDR1 SGHAT and CDR2 FQNNGV. The CDR3, as DNA: TGTGCCAGCAGCCAAGGGGTGCGGTACGGCTACACCTTC. Translation: CASSQGVRYGYTF.

The gene calls are TRBV20-1 and TRBJ1-6; D is undetermined. Germline CDR1 and CDR2: DFQATT and SNEGSKA (reference sequence). This CDR3 region has 14 residues. V dropped 3 bases and J dropped 7 bases, with 13 bases sitting between them. The CDR3 spells CSASTPGGNSPLHF. CDR3 DNA sequence: TGCAGTGCTAGCACTCCCGGAGGGAATTCACCCCTCCACTTT.